This T cell receptor (beta chain) was found in a study of blood T cell repertoires in COVID-19. Across the whole study: T cells, B-cell-depleted T cells, or PBMCs provided the cDNA or gDNA that served as material.

Only in-frame clones appear in the TCRdb table, and some are missing; sequencing was by immunoSEQ multiplex PCR. The table has roughly 200,000 clones, approximately 86% seen once; the top ten hold roughly 4%. The V end lost 0 bases, the J end lost 4 bases, and 9 bases lay between the germline ends. The V gene's germline CDR1 is MGHRA and CDR2 YSYEKL. The CDR3 spans 14 residues. The receptor was isolated from a woman younger than 45 who had been exposed to COVID-19. The V call is TRBV4-1, the J call TRBJ1-2; tentative D call: TRBD1 (6 bases). Input material: PBMCs or T cells enriched from blood (not recorded which). Here the CDR3 DNA reads TGCGCCAGCAGCCAAGATCGGACAGTCTATGGCTACACCTTC. Amino acids: CASSQDRTVYGYTF.